This T cell receptor (beta chain) was sequenced for a study of T cells in Graves' hyperthyroidism and ophthalmopathy. Study-wide context: Peripheral blood was obtained at initial diagnosis, preceding any treatment.

There were TCR beta CDR3 regions amplified from RNA transcripts. The HTBI primer set served for first-round RT-PCR of the TCR CDR3. In TCRdb, the multiplex PCR reads were re-called with MiXCR into one record per CDR3 protein. The sample shows hundreds of thousands of distinct CDR3 sequences, 35% to 40% of them seen only once. Each patient was aged 18 to 65 and had newly diagnosed hyperthyroidism of under 2 months' duration. The diagnostic basis comprised clinical symptoms, serum thyroxine and TRAb, thyroid ultrasound and orbital computed tomography. This clonotype was seen ten or more times. The target antigen is unknown. Findings and limits, study-wide: Before onset, ophthalmopathy was predicted by the model a median around 6.5 months earlier.

CDR3 size: 15 residues. From germline, CDR1 is SNHLY and CDR2 FYNNEI. The V end was cut by 3 bases, the J end by 0 bases, with 6 bases between. This chain uses TRBV2 with TRBJ2-6; no definite D call. The sample consisted of blood. This receptor was taken from a man aged 18 to 35 with Graves' hyperthyroidism. CDR3 DNA sequence: TGTGCCAGCAGTGAGGCTGGCTCTGGGGCCAACGTCCTGACTTTC. Its protein is CASSEAGSGANVLTF.